The clone carrying this T cell receptor beta chain has ten or more counts. From germline, CDR1 is LGHDT and CDR2 YNNKEL (reference sequence). This CDR3 has 15 amino acids. The trim removed 1 base at V and 6 bases at J, leaving 2 bases unmatched. The data originate from a study of T cells in Graves' hyperthyroidism and ophthalmopathy. Pregnant or lactating patients were excluded, as were those with uncontrolled infection or other autoimmune disease. It was RNA transcripts that yielded the amplified TCR beta CDR3 regions. Initially, a first-round RT-PCR of the TCR CDR3 employed the HTBI primer set. TCRdb ran MiXCR on the multiplex PCR reads and lists one entry per CDR3 protein. This table holds about 420,000 distinct CDR3 sequences, approximately 15% found once.

The specimen sequenced was blood. The chain has TRBV3-1 and TRBJ2-2; 10 bases match TRBD2. This receptor was identified in a woman aged 18 to 35 with Graves' hyperthyroidism. Here the CDR3 reads CASSQGGTSAGELFF. CDR3 nucleotides: TGTGCCAGCAGCCAAGGAGGGACTAGCGCCGGGGAGCTGTTTTTT.